This T cell receptor beta chain was identified in a study of identical twins. Germline trimming cut 0 bases from V and 7 bases from J; bases unmatched to any gene: 9. The germline gives CDR1 LGHNA, CDR2 YSLEER. CDR3 size: 15 residues. Unique molecular identifiers were present on the cDNA, and a universal primer site came from template switching. One entry per CDR3 protein, called by TCRdb with MiXCR from the 5' RACE reads. The sample carries roughly 230,000 distinct CDR3 sequences, 6.5% to 9.5% recorded once. The data also belong to a second study, concerning yellow fever vaccine responses in identical twins. In that study: Each twin's T cell response to the vaccine was reported to look partly convergent and partly personalized.

The rearrangement uses TRBV4-3 and TRBJ2-7; 7 positions agree with TRBD2. The receptor was derived from a woman under 30 in good health. The sequenced sample consisted of CD8+ T cells sorted from blood. CDR3 region: CASSQDRGAAGEQYF. The CDR3 nucleotides are TGCGCCAGCAGCCAAGATCGAGGGGCAGCGGGGGAGCAGTACTTC.